This T cell receptor beta chain was identified in a study of T cells after yellow fever vaccination. This clonotype turned up a few times. The antigen remains unidentified. The CDR3 runs to 14 residues. Germline-derived CDR1 and CDR2 are SGHRS and YFSETQ. With 3 bases clipped from V and 5 bases from J, the junction kept 3 bases outside the gene matches. Study outcomes and limitations: Clonotype sharing between CD4 and CD8 compartments was small. Boosting was followed by the reappearance of most primary-vaccination clones (approximately 95% CD4, about 90% CD8).

TCRdb processed the 5' RACE reads anew with MiXCR; each CDR3 protein has one entry. Of hundreds of thousands of distinct CDR3 sequences listed, roughly 12% were seen once; the top ten hold over 13%. The J gene is TRBJ2-2, the V gene TRBV5-1, with 8 bases matching TRBD1. This TCR derives from a man younger than 40 who received the YFV17D yellow fever vaccine. Material: PBMCs, obtained on the day of the yellow fever booster vaccination. CDR3 sequence: CASSSYRGTGELFF. In DNA form, the CDR3 reads TGCGCCAGCAGCTCTTACAGGGGGACCGGGGAGCTGTTTTTT.